These 16 T cell receptor beta chains originate from one sample sequenced in a study of CD8 T cells in ankylosing spondylitis. General study results and limits: Made up of about eight highly homologous variants, a TCR beta motif appeared characteristic of ankylosing spondylitis blood.

Antigens of these TCRs are unknown. TCRdb itself ran the 5' RACE reads through MiXCR, one entry per CDR3 protein. The sample holds 130,000 or so distinct CDR3 sequences, roughly 18% seen once. Material: blood, either unsorted or a sorted T cell fraction (not recorded which). The receptors come from a male donor with ankylosing spondylitis.

The chain couples TRBV2 to TRBJ1-5, with a possible D match to TRBD1 (6 bases). The CDR3 spans 13 residues. Germline CDR1 is SNHLY and CDR2 is FYNNEI. Between the trimmed V and J ends, which lost 7 bases and 4 bases, there was a span of 11 bases. The CDR3 bases are TGTGCCAGCACGGGGGGCGGTAATCAGCCCCAGCATTTT. Protein product: CASTGGGNQPQHF. Variable domain in full (rest from reference TRBV2 and TRBJ1-5): EPEVTQTPSHQVTQMGQEVILRCVPISNHLYFYWYRQILGQKVEFLVSFYNNEISEKSEIFDDQFSVERPDGSNFTLKIRSTKLEDSAMYFCASTGGGNQPQHFGDGTRLSIL.

The table lists this clonotype with a few counts. The chain recombines TRBV2 with TRBJ2-5; D remains unclear. CDR1 is SNHLY, CDR2 FYNNEI, per germline. Between the trimmed V and J ends, which lost 8 bases and 4 bases, there was a span of 8 bases. This CDR3 is 11 amino acids long. CDR3 loop: CASEGRETQYF. The CDR3 DNA reads TGTGCCAGCGAAGGTCGAGAGACCCAGTACTTC.

The rearrangement links TRBV5-1 to TRBJ2-7; possible D gene TRBD1, 6 bases. This CDR3 is built from 13 residues. V was pared by 5 bases and J by 3 bases, with 12 bases between. Germline CDR1 is SGHRS and CDR2 is YFSETQ. For the CDR3, the DNA is TGCGCCAGCAGGCCCGGGGACATCTACGAGCAGTACTTC. Protein: CASRPGDIYEQYF.

The chain recombines TRBV5-1 with TRBJ2-3, with 11 bases fitting TRBD1. CDR1 is SGHRS and CDR2 is YFSETQ in the germline V gene. Trimming cost V 2 bases and J 4 bases; bases outside gene matches: 6. CDR3 length: 16 amino acids. CDR3 bases: TGCGCCAGCAGCTTCTTCTGGGACAGGGGGGCAGATACGCAGTATTTT. Translating it yields CASSFFWDRGADTQYF. Full variable domain (missing parts from reference TRBV5-1 and TRBJ2-3): KAGVTQTPRYLIKTRGQQVTLSCSPISGHRSVSWYQQTPGQGLQFLFEYFSETQRNKGNFPGRFSGRQFSNSRSEMNVSTLELGDSALYLCASSFFWDRGADTQYFGPGTRLTVL.

This clonotype has more than one count but fewer than ten. This chain uses TRBV7-9 with TRBJ1-1, with D perhaps matching TRBD1 (5 bases). V lost 4 bases and J lost 14, with 17 bases in between. This CDR3 region has 12 residues. The germline CDR1 and CDR2 sequences are SEHNR and FQNEAQ (reference sequence). The DNA for the CDR3 is TGTGCCAGCAGCTCAAGACAGACTCAAAGGTTCTTT. It translates to CASSSRQTQRFF.

The rearrangement links TRBV29-1 to TRBJ1-1, with D perhaps matching TRBD1 (5 bases). Germline-derived CDR1 and CDR2 are SQVTM and ANQGSEA. This CDR3 region has 15 residues. Trimming took 1 base from V and 1 from J, leaving 13 bases between them. In nucleotides, the CDR3 is TGCAGCGTTGAAGGGAACGGGGGACGGAACACTGAAGCTTTCTTT. Amino acid sequence: CSVEGNGGRNTEAFF.

This rearrangement joins TRBV30 to TRBJ2-1; 9 bases agree with TRBD2. J gave up 6 bases and V 2 bases, and 5 bases lay outside the gene matches. This CDR3 has 14 residues. The germline V gene encodes CDR1 GTSNPN and CDR2 SVGIG (reference sequence). As DNA, the CDR3 is TGTGCCTGGAGTCGTAGCGGGAGTGGCAATGAGCAGTTCTTC. It specifies CAWSRSGSGNEQFF.

This clonotype was seen only a few times. The chain carries TRBV28 and TRBJ2-1, with 7 nucleotides matching TRBD2. Germline lookup yields CDR1 MDHEN and CDR2 SYDVKM. The CDR3 length is 14 residues. The V segment lost 8 bases and the J segment 5 bases; nucleotides outside the gene matches: 9. DNA for the CDR3: TGTGCCAGCCTGCGGGCTAGCGGACACAATGAGCAGTTCTTC. This encodes CASLRASGHNEQFF.

V and J are TRBV9 and TRBJ2-2; 7 bases match TRBD2. Germline V gene sequence: CDR1 SGDLS, CDR2 YYNGEE. V lost 2 bases to trimming and J lost 0 bases; unmatched junction nucleotides: 1. The CDR3 covers 15 residues. The CDR3, as DNA: TGTGCCAGCAGCGTTAGCGGGTCGAACACCGGGGAGCTGTTTTTT. Amino acids: CASSVSGSNTGELFF.

This sequence joins TRBV20-1 and TRBJ2-5; no definite D call. The CDR3 sequence is 13 residues long. Germline assignment: CDR1 DFQATT and CDR2 SNEGSKA (reference sequence). V was cut by 0 bases and J by 7 bases, with 12 bases left in between. CDR3 bases: TGCAGTGCTAGAGATCTGATTGTTGGGACCCAGTACTTC. Its translation is CSARDLIVGTQYF.

The J gene is TRBJ2-7, the V gene TRBV27; D is tentatively TRBD1 or TRBD2 (5 bases each). The CDR3 consists of 16 residues. CDR1 is MNHEY and CDR2 is SMNVEV in the germline V gene (reference sequence). V lost 3 bases, J lost 0 bases, and 15 bases lay in between. The DNA for the CDR3 is TGTGCCAGCAGTTTTAACCTGGGACCCACCTCCTACGAGCAGTACTTC. The encoded protein is CASSFNLGPTSYEQYF.

The chain combines TRBV20-1 with TRBJ2-3; D unresolved. Germline CDR1 DFQATT, CDR2 SNEGSKA (reference sequence). V was clipped by 2 bases and J by 5 bases, with 20 bases between them. The CDR3 runs to 16 residues. The CDR3 sequence is CSARRVRSSFGDTQYF. Written as DNA, the CDR3 is TGCAGTGCTAGAAGGGTGCGGTCCTCTTTCGGAGATACGCAGTATTTT.

This clonotype occurred a few times. The gene calls are TRBV5-1 and TRBJ2-5; maybe TRBD1 (6 bases). Looked up from germline, CDR1 is SGHRS and CDR2 is YFSETQ. The CDR3 is 13 residues long. V lost 8 bases and J lost 2, with 13 bases in between. The CDR3 DNA sequence: TGCGCCAGTCAACAGGGTTTACAAGAGACCCAGTACTTC. Its translation: CASQQGLQETQYF.

This clonotype was detected a few times. The chain recombines TRBV12-3 or TRBV12-4 with TRBJ2-1; 12 bases are a match to TRBD1. CDR3 length equals 14 residues. Trimming took 4 bases from V and 8 from J; bases not matched to a gene: 3. The CDR3 loop reads CASSYGTGGHEQFF. The CDR3 DNA reads TGTGCCAGCAGTTACGGGACAGGGGGCCATGAGCAGTTCTTC.

In this sample, this clonotype turned up a few times. The CDR3 bases are TGTGCCAGCAGCCCACTAGCGGGAGGATTAAATGAGCAGTTCTTC. Its protein product is CASSPLAGGLNEQFF. V gene TRBV7-7 combines with J gene TRBJ2-1; TRBD2 agrees at 12 bases. Germline-derived CDR1 and CDR2 are SSHAT and FNYEAQ (reference sequence). CDR3 size: 15 residues. V lost 5 bases to trimming and J lost 7 bases; unmatched junction nucleotides: 6.

This clonotype was recorded many times. The chain employs TRBV27 and TRBJ2-7; TRBD2 might be the D (6 bases). Germline V gene sequence: CDR1 MNHEY, CDR2 SMNVEV (reference sequence). CDR3 length: 16 amino acids. The V end lost 0 bases, the J end lost 0 bases, and 12 bases lay between the germline ends. As DNA, the CDR3 is TGTGCCAGCAGTTTATCTCCGGGAGTTCCCTCCTACGAGCAGTACTTC. It yields the protein CASSLSPGVPSYEQYF.